This T cell receptor (beta chain) was found in a study of brain T cells in children with intractable seizures. Whole-study results and caveats: Known viral epitope-specific CDR3s closely matched each case's top public brain CDR3.

Trimming cost V 2 bases and J 4 bases, with 11 bases left between them. There are 14 residues in the CDR3. Germline lookup yields CDR1 MNHNS and CDR2 SASEGT. The sequenced cases were selected for having the highest brain T cell transcript signatures. At least one anti-epileptic drug was given before surgery. As regards this clone: Its antigen is still unknown.

Data came from immunoSEQ multiplex PCR; TCRdb stores just in-frame clones and leaves some out. Of about 2,000 clones listed, almost 80% are singletons. This rearrangement joins TRBV6-1 to TRBJ1-2; a weak D match, TRBD1 (5 bases). The source material was resected brain tissue, sampled at surgery. The clonotype originates from a girl aged 2-10 years with tuberous sclerosis and intractable seizures. This CDR3 reads CASSEPEGFYGYTF. The CDR3 nucleotides are TGTGCCAGCAGTGAACCGGAGGGGTTCTATGGCTACACCTTC.